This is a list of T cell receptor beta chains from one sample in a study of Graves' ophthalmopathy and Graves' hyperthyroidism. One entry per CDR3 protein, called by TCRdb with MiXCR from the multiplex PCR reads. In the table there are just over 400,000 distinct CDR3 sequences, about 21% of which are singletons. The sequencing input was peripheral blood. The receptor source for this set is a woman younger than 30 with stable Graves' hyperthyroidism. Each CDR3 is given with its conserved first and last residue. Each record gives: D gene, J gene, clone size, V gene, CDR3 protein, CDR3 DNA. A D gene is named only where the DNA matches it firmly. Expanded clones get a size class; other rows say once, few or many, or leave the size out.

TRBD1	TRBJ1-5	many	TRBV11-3	CASSPGQTNWNSNQPQHF	TGTGCCAGCAGCCCGGGACAGACGAATTGGAATAGCAATCAGCCCCAGCATTTT
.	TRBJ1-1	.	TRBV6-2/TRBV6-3	CASSYSTGRTAEAFF	TGTGCCAGCAGTTACTCTACGGGAAGAACGGCTGAAGCTTTCTTT
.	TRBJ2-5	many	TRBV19	CASSTGPHETQYF	TGTGCCAGTAGTACGGGGCCTCACGAGACCCAGTACTTC
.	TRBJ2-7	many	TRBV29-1	CSVSSVETYEQYF	TGCAGCGTTTCTAGCGTGGAGACCTACGAGCAGTACTTC
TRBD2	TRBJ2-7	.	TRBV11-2	CASSLGGTSSYEQYF	TGTGCCAGCAGCTTAGGGGGGACTAGCTCCTACGAGCAGTACTTC
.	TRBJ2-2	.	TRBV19	CASSIKENTGELFF	TGTGCCAGTAGTATAAAAGAGAACACCGGGGAGCTGTTTTTT
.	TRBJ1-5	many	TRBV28	CASSPGFGRGFRSNQPQHF	TGTGCCAGCAGTCCCGGGTTCGGAAGGGGCTTTAGGAGCAATCAGCCCCAGCATTTT
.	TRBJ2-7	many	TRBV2	CASSERASVDEQYF	TGTGCCAGCAGTGAAAGAGCTAGCGTCGACGAGCAGTACTTC
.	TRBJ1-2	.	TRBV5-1	CASSPPHEALGYTF	TGCGCCAGCAGCCCACCACATGAGGCTTTAGGCTACACCTTC
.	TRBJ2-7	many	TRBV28	CASTPYGSGSSYEQYF	TGTGCCAGCACTCCCTACGGTAGCGGAAGCTCCTACGAGCAGTACTTC
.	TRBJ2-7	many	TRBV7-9	CASSLAAGMAYEQYF	TGTGCCAGCAGCTTAGCGGCAGGGATGGCCTACGAGCAGTACTTC
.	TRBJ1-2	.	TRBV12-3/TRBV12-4	CASTPGQLSRGYTF	TGTGCCAGCACCCCGGGACAACTATCAAGAGGCTACACCTTC
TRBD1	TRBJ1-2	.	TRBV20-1	CSAKGASGYGYTF	TGCAGTGCCAAGGGGGCTTCGGGCTATGGCTACACCTTC
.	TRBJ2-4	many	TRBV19	CASSPDRKIAKNIQYF	TGTGCCAGTAGTCCCGACCGAAAAATAGCCAAAAACATTCAGTACTTC
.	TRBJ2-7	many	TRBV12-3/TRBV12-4	CASTLGRSYEQYF	TGTGCCAGCACCCTGGGACGGTCCTACGAGCAGTACTTC
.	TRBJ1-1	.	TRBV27	CASSSTSSRTEAFF	TGTGCCAGCAGCTCCACTTCAAGCCGGACTGAAGCTTTCTTT
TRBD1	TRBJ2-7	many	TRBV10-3	CAISDWTGTTEQYF	TGTGCCATCAGTGACTGGACAGGGACAACCGAGCAGTACTTC
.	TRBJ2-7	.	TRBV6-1	CASSRHGSYEQYF	TGTGCCAGCAGTAGACATGGATCCTACGAGCAGTACTTC
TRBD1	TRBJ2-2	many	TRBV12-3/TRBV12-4	CASSMGQGAGELFF	TGTGCCAGCAGTATGGGACAGGGGGCCGGGGAGCTGTTTTTT
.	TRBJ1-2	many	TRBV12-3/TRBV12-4	CASSLRGASYGYTF	TGTGCCAGCAGTTTACGCGGAGCCAGCTATGGCTACACCTTC
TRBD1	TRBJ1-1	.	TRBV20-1	CSASRPGQGRWGTEAFF	TGCAGTGCCAGTCGTCCGGGACAGGGTAGGTGGGGCACTGAAGCTTTCTTT
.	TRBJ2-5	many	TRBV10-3	CAISESFGQETQYF	TGTGCCATCAGTGAGTCGTTTGGGCAAGAAACCCAGTACTTC
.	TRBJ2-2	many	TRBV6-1	CASSEAMSVAPTGELFF	TGTGCCAGCAGTGAAGCGATGAGTGTAGCCCCCACCGGGGAGCTGTTTTTT
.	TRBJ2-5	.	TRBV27	CASSQPGPRRFYGEETQYF	TGTGCCAGCAGTCAACCGGGGCCACGTCGGTTCTATGGGGAAGAGACCCAGTACTTC
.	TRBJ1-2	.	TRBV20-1	CSARDGSNYGYTF	TGCAGTGCTAGGGACGGGTCTAACTATGGCTACACCTTC
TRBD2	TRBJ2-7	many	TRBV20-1	CSALRGGGSYEQYF	TGCAGTGCGTTACGGGGCGGGGGCTCCTACGAGCAGTACTTC
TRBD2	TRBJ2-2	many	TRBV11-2	CASSRGRSRTGELFF	TGTGCCAGCAGCCGCGGGAGGTCCAGAACCGGGGAGCTGTTTTTT
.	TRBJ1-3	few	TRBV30	CAWIRGASRNTIYF	TGTGCCTGGATTAGAGGGGCGTCCAGGAACACCATATATTTT
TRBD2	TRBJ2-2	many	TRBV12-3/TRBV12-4	CASSLYRRAGVAGELFF	TGTGCCAGCAGTTTATACCGCAGAGCGGGAGTGGCCGGGGAGCTGTTTTTT
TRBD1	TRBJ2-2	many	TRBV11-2	CASSRDRDSGELFF	TGTGCCAGCAGCCGCGACCGGGACAGCGGGGAGCTGTTTTTT
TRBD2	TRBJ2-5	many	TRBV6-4	CASSDSSGGQETQYF	TGTGCCAGCAGTGACTCTAGCGGGGGACAAGAGACCCAGTACTTC
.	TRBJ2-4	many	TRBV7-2	CASSLFASKNIQYF	TGTGCCAGCAGCTTATTTGCTAGTAAAAACATTCAGTACTTC
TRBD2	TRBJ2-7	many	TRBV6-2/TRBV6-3	CASNPSGGSSYEQYF	TGTGCCAGCAATCCAAGCGGGGGCTCCTCCTACGAGCAGTACTTC